These 13 T cell receptor beta chains share one sample of origin, sequenced in a study of CD8+ T cells in alopecia areata. In each case, RNA was isolated and then reverse transcribed into cDNA as the sequencing template. Libraries were prepared by immunoSEQ multiplex PCR; TCRdb keeps only in-frame clonotypes and omits some of them. Of roughly 100,000 clones in the sample, 60% are singletons; the top ten hold about 16%. Specified treatment: oral pan-JAK inhibitor, 5-10 mg twice daily. Sequences were derived from CD8+ T cells sorted from blood, sampled between weeks 55 and 70, from a patient treated with tofacitinib. The origin of the receptors is a human donor with alopecia areata.

This clone has a single count. This chain joins TRBV25-1 and TRBJ1-2; D call uncertain. With 1 base removed from V and 4 bases from J, the gap between germline ends came to 7 bases. Germline values: CDR1 MGHDK, CDR2 SYGVNS. The CDR3 has 13 residues. The CDR3 nucleotides read TGTGCCAGCAGTGAATCCTTGGCCTATGGCTACACCTTC. Amino acid sequence: CASSESLAYGYTF.

This clone was picked up a small number of times. The chain is built from TRBV4-1 and TRBJ2-1; 11 bases are a match to TRBD2. Germline assignment: CDR1 MGHRA and CDR2 YSYEKL. Trimming cost V 2 bases and J 4 bases; bases outside gene matches: 4. The CDR3 has 16 amino acids. CDR3 in DNA: TGCGCCAGCAGCCAACCGACTAGCGGGGCTTACAATGAGCAGTTCTTC. Protein product: CASSQPTSGAYNEQFF.

This clone was seen only a few times. The V and J genes are TRBV4-1 and TRBJ2-7; D gene unclear. The V and J ends lost 3 bases and 6 bases respectively, with 9 bases between them. Germline CDR1 reads MGHRA; CDR2 reads YSYEKL. The CDR3 contains 12 residues. The CDR3 DNA is TGCGCCAGCAGCCAGGATCCAGGCGAGCAGTACTTC. Translated, it gives CASSQDPGEQYF.

The CDR3 protein is CSAGSGAKNIQYF. The CDR3 DNA is TGCAGCGCTGGAAGCGGGGCCAAAAACATTCAGTACTTC. The chain carries TRBV29-1 and TRBJ2-4; weak D call: TRBD2 (6 bases). Trimming stripped 7 bases from V and 1 base from J, with 11 bases between. CDR1 and CDR2 (germline): SQVTM, ANQGSEA. This CDR3 region has 13 residues.

The V and J genes are TRBV5-1 and TRBJ1-2; TRBD1 aligns across 7 bases. Germline-derived CDR1 and CDR2 are SGHRS and YFSETQ. With V trimmed by 3 bases and J by 4 bases, 9 bases remained unmatched. The CDR3 has 15 amino acids. CDR3 in amino acids: CASSSWDSLPYGYTF. The CDR3 DNA is TGCGCCAGCAGCTCATGGGACAGCTTACCCTATGGCTACACCTTC.

The rearrangement links TRBV6-1 to TRBJ2-1; 13 bases agree with TRBD2. The ends lost 8 bases at V and 3 bases at J; junction bases unmatched: 1. CDR3 size: 14 residues. Germline loops: CDR1 MNHNS, CDR2 SASEGT. The CDR3: CASGLAGDYNEQFF. The CDR3 DNA follows: TGTGCCAGCGGACTAGCGGGGGACTACAATGAGCAGTTCTTC.

The gene calls are TRBV11-2 and TRBJ2-2; 7 bases fit TRBD1. The length of the CDR3 is 15 residues. CDR1 and CDR2 (germline): SGHAT, FQNNGV. Germline trimming cut 5 bases from V and 3 bases from J; bases unmatched to any gene: 6. CDR3 in DNA: TGTGCCAGCAGCCAGGGACAGTTCTACACCGGGGAGCTGTTTTTT. Translated: CASSQGQFYTGELFF.

This chain's CDR3 is CASSVHTEGLAVTQYF. For the CDR3, the DNA is TGTGCCAGCAGCGTACACACCGAGGGACTAGCAGTGACCCAGTACTTC. The V and J genes are TRBV9 and TRBJ2-5; 9 positions agree with TRBD2. From germline, CDR1 is SGDLS and CDR2 YYNGEE. This CDR3 spans 16 amino acids. Trimming took 1 base from V and 7 from J; bases not matched to a gene: 11.

The chain carries TRBV4-1 and TRBJ2-7, with a tentative D call TRBD2 (6 bases). CDR3 length: 15 amino acids. Deletions cut 0 bases from V and 6 bases from J, with 15 bases between. Germline V gene data show CDR1 as MGHRA and CDR2 as YSYEKL. The CDR3: CASSQELSSATEQYF. The DNA of the CDR3 is TGCGCCAGCAGCCAAGAGCTGTCTAGCGCCACCGAGCAGTACTTC.

This clone was detected only a few times. The chain has TRBV28 and TRBJ1-2; 7 nucleotides line up with TRBD1. The CDR3 is 14 amino acids. CDR1 and CDR2 from the germline V gene are MDHEN and SYDVKM. V lost 6 bases and J lost 4; bases outside the gene matches: 8. In DNA form, the CDR3 reads TGTGCCAGCAGAATCAGGGGGGGCGGCTATGGCTACACCTTC. It encodes CASRIRGGGYGYTF.

The V call is TRBV7-9, the J call TRBJ2-2; no definite D call. V shed 5 bases and J shed 5 bases, with 9 bases lying between them. Germline loops: CDR1 SEHNR, CDR2 FQNEAQ (reference sequence). The CDR3 spans 13 residues. The CDR3: CASSDARTGELFF. DNA for the CDR3: TGTGCCAGCAGCGACGCTAGAACCGGGGAGCTGTTTTTT.

V is TRBV29-1 and J is TRBJ2-4, with TRBD1 matching over 7 bases. Trimming removed 7 bases from V and 3 bases from J; junction bases left unmatched: 9. Germline loops: CDR1 SQVTM, CDR2 ANQGSEA. The CDR3 spans 14 residues. DNA of the CDR3: TGCAGCGCGGACAGGAATAATAACAAAAACATTCAGTACTTC. Amino acid sequence: CSADRNNNKNIQYF.

The CDR3 sequence is CASMRGTDTQYF. The CDR3 nucleotides read TGTGCCAGCATGAGGGGAACAGATACGCAGTATTTT. The chain combines TRBV9 with TRBJ2-3, with D perhaps matching TRBD1 or TRBD2 (5 bases each). Per germline, CDR1 SGDLS and CDR2 YYNGEE. This CDR3 is built from 12 residues. The V end lost 6 bases, the J end lost 3 bases, and 8 bases lay between the germline ends.